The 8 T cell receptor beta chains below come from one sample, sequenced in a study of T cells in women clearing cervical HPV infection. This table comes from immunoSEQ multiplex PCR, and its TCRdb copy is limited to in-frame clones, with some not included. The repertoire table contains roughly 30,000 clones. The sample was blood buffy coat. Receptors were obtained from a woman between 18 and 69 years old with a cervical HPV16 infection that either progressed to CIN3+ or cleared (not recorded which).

The CDR3 bases that were read are TGCAGTGCTAGGCCCGGTCTAAACACTGAA. Encoded protein: CSARPGLNTE. The entire CDR3 protein is CSARPGLNTEAFF. This chain joins TRBV20-1 and TRBJ1-1; D is undetermined. The sequence runs out 3 residues before the end of the CDR3; the remainder is reconstructed from the germline J gene. Per the germline V gene, CDR1 is DFQATT and CDR2 is SNEGSKA (reference sequence). The CDR3 length is 13 residues. Trimming took off 3 bases at V and 2 bases at J, with 10 bases between the two ends.

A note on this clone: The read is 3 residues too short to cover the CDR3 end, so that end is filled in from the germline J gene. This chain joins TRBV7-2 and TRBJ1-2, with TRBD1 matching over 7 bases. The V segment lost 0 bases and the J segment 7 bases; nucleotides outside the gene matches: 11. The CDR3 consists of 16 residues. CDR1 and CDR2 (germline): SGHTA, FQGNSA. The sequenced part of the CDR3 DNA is TGTGCCAGCAGCTTAGCCGGACAGGCTCTCGGCGGTGGC. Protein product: CASSLAGQALGGG. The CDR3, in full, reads CASSLAGQALGGGYTF.

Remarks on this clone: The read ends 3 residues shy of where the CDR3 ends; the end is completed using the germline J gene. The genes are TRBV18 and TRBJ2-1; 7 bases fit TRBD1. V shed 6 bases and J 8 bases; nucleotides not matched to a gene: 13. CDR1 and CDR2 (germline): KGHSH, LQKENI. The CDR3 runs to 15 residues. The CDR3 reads CASSLGQGVSDEQFF. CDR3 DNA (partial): TGTGCCAGCTCCTTGGGGCAGGGGGTTTCGGATGAG.

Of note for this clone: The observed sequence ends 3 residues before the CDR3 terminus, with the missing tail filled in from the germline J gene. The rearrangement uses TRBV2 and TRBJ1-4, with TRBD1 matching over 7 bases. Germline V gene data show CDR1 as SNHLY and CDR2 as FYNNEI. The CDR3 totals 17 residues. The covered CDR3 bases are TGTGCCAGCAGTGGCCAGACAGGGCCCCTTAAAAATTCACCA. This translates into CASSGQTGPLKNSP. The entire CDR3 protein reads CASSGQTGPLKNSPLFF.

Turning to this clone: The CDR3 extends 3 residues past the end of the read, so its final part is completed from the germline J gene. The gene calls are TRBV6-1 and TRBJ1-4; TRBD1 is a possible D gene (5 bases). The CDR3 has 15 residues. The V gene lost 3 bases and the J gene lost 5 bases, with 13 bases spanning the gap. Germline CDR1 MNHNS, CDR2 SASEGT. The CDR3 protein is CASSEPTEINEKLFF. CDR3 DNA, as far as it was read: TGTGCCAGCAGTGAGCCGACAGAGATCAATGAAAAA.

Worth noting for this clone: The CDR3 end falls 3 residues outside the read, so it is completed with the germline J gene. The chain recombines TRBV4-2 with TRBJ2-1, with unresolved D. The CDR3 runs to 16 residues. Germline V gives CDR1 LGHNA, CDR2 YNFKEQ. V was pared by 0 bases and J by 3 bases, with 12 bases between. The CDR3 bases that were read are TGTGCCAGCAGCCAAGATAGGGCCAGGAGCTACAATGAG. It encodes CASSQDRARSYNE. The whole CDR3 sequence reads CASSQDRARSYNEQFF.

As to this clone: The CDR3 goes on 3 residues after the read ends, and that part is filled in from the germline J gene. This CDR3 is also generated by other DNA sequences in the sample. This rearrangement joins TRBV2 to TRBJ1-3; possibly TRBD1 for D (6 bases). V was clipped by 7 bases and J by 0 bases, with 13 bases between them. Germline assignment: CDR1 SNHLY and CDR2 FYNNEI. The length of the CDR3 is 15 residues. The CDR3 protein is CASTAGANSGNTIYF. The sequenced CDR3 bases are TGTGCCAGCACCGCAGGGGCCAACTCTGGAAACACC. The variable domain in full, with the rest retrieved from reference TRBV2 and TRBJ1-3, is EPEVTQTPSHQVTQMGQEVILRCVPISNHLYFYWYRQILGQKVEFLVSFYNNEISEKSEIFDDQFSVERPDGSNFTLKIRSTKLEDSAMYFCASTAGANSGNTIYFGEGSWLTVV.

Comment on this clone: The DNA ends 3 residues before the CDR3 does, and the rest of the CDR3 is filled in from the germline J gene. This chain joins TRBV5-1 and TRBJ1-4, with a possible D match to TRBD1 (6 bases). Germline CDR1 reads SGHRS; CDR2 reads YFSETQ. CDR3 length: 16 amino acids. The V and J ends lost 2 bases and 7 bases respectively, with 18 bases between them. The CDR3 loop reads CASSLQLDSEREKLFF. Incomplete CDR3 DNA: TGCGCCAGCAGCTTACAATTGGACAGCGAGCGTGAAAAA.